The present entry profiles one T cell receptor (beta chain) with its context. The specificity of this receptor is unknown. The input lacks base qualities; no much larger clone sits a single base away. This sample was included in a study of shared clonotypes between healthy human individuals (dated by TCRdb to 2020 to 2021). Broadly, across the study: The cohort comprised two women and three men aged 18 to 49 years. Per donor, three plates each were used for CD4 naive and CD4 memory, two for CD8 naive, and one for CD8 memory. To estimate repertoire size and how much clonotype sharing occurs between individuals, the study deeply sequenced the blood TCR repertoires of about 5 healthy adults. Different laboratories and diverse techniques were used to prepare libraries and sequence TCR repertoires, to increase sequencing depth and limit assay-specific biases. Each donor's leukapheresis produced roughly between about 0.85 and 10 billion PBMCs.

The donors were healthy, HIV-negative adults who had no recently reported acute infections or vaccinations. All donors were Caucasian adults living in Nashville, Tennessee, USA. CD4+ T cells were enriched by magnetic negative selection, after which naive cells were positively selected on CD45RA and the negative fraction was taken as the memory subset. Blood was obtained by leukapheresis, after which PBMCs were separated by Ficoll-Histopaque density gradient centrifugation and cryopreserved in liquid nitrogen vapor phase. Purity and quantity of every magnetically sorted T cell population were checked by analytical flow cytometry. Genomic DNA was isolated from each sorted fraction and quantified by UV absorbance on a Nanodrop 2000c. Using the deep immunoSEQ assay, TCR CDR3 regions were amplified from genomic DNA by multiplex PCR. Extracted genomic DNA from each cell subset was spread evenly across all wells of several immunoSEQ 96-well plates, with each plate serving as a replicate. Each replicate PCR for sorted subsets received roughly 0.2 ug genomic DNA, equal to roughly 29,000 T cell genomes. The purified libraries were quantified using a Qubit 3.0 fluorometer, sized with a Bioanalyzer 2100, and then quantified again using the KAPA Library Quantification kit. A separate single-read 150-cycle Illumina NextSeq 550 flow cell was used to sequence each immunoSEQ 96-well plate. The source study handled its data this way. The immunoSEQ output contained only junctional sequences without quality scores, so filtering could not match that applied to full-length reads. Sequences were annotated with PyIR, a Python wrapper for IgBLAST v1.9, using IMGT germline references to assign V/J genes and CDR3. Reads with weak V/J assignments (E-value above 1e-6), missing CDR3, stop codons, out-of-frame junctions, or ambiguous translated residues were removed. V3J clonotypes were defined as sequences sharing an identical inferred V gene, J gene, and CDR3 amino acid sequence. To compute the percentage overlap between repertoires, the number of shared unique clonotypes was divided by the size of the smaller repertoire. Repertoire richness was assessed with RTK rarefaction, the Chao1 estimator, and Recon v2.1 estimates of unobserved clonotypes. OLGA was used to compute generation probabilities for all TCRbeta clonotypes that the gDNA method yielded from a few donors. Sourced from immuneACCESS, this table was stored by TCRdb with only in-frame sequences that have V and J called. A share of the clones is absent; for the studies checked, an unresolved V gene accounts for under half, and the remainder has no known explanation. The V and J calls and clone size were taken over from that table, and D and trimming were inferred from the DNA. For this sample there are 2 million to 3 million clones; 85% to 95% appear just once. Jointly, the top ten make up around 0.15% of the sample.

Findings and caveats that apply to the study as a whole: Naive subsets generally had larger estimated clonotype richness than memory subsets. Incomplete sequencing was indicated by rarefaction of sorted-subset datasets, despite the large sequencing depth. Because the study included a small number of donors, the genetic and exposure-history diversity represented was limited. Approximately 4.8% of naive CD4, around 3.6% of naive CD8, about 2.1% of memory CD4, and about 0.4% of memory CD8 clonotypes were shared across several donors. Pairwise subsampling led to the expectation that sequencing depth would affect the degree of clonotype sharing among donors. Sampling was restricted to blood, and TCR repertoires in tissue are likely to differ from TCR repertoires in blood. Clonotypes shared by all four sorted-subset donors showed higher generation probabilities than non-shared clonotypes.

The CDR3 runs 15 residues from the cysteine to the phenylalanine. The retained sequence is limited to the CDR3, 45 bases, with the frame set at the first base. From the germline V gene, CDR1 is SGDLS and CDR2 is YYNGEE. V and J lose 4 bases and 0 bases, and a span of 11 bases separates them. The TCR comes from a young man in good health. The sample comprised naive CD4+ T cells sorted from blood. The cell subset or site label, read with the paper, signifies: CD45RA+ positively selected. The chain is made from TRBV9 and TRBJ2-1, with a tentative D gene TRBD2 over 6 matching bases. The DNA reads TGTGCCAGCAGCACCGGGGGTGCCTCCTACAATGAGCAGTTCTTC. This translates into CASSTGGASYNEQFF.